The 9 T cell receptor beta chains below all came from one sample that was sequenced in a study of identical twins (dated by TCRdb to about 2016). Library preparation was by 5' RACE. These reads were obtained on an Illumina HiSeq 2000. TCRdb handled the public reads itself, with Q25 trimming in fastp and clone calling in MiXCR, and kept productive beta chains. Rows with a matching CDR3 protein are joined into one entry that keeps the most common DNA and genes. This sample holds 1.5 million or so distinct CDR3 sequences; roughly 35% were observed only once. The ten largest account for about 0.3% of the sample. Sequenced sample: cord blood. These receptors were collected from a newborn girl in good health.

In this sample, this clonotype turned up a few times. This chain uses TRBV7-2 with TRBJ1-2; 8 bases map to TRBD1. The CDR3 totals 12 residues. V was pared by 4 bases and J by 8 bases, with 3 bases of the junction left unmatched. Germline assignment: CDR1 SGHTA and CDR2 FQGNSA. For the CDR3, the DNA is TGTGCCAGCAGCTCGGACAGGGTCGGCTACACCTTC. This translates into CASSSDRVGYTF.

The V gene is TRBV28, the J gene TRBJ1-6, with TRBD1 identical over 9 bases. The V segment lost 5 bases and the J segment 3 bases; nucleotides outside the gene matches: 17. Germline V lookup: CDR1 MDHEN, CDR2 SYDVKM. The CDR3 is 20 amino acids. CDR3 nucleotides: TGTGCCAGCAGTGGACCCGGACAGGGGCTCCTCAAATACTATAATTCACCCCTCCACTTT. Encoded protein: CASSGPGQGLLKYYNSPLHF. The entire variable domain, with the rest obtained from reference TRBV28 and TRBJ1-6, is as follows: DVKVTQSSRYLVKRTGEKVFLECVQDMDHENMFWYRQDPGLGLRLIYFSYDVKMKEKGDIPEGYSVSREKKERFSLILESASTNQTSMYLCASSGPGQGLLKYYNSPLHFGNGTRLTVT.

In its sample, this clonotype was seen a few times. This chain connects TRBV28 to TRBJ2-7, with D perhaps TRBD1 (5 bases). CDR3 length: 14 residues. V was cut by 5 bases and J by 0 bases, with 11 bases left in between. Germline V gene lookup returns CDR1 MDHEN and CDR2 SYDVKM. The CDR3 loop is CASSIDSVSYEQYF. In DNA form, the CDR3 reads TGTGCCAGCAGTATTGACAGCGTCTCCTACGAGCAGTACTTC.

The chain is built from TRBV6-1 and TRBJ1-1; the D is unclear. The CDR3 consists of 14 residues. Germline lookup yields CDR1 MNHNS and CDR2 SASEGT. V was cut by 1 base and J by 2 bases, with 8 bases left in between. The CDR3 bases are TGTGCCAGCAGTGAAGGCCACGGAAACACTGAAGCTTTCTTT. Its translation is CASSEGHGNTEAFF.

The V and J genes are TRBV20-1 and TRBJ2-3; D is unresolved. V lost 0 bases and J 6 bases, leaving 10 bases between the germline ends. Germline loops: CDR1 DFQATT, CDR2 SNEGSKA (reference sequence). The CDR3 consists of 13 residues. The CDR3 loop is CSARDLSGDTQYF. The CDR3, as DNA: TGCAGTGCTAGAGATCTGTCGGGCGATACGCAGTATTTT.

The chain is built from TRBV29-1 and TRBJ2-1; TRBD2 agrees at 12 bases. Germline trimming cut 0 bases from V and 9 bases from J; bases unmatched to any gene: 6. Germline V lookup: CDR1 SQVTM, CDR2 ANQGSEA. The CDR3 sequence is 15 residues long. The DNA of the CDR3 is TGCAGCGTTGAAGACTCTAGCGGGGGGGCGGGTGAGCAGTTCTTC. Translated: CSVEDSSGGAGEQFF.

This clonotype was counted ten times or more. The J gene is TRBJ2-1, the V gene TRBV12-3 or TRBV12-4; possibly TRBD2 for D (6 bases). The CDR3 totals 18 residues. With 2 bases removed from V and 0 bases from J, the gap between germline ends came to 17 bases. The CDR3 DNA is TGTGCCAGCAGTTTATGGGGTGCGGGAACCCTCTCCTACAATGAGCAGTTCTTC. It encodes CASSLWGAGTLSYNEQFF.

This clonotype was found a few times. The chain couples TRBV29-1 to TRBJ2-5, with TRBD1 identical over 12 bases. Germline V gene data show CDR1 as SQVTM and CDR2 as ANQGSEA. V gave up 8 bases and J gave up 5 bases; unmatched junction bases: 9. The CDR3 is 14 residues long. CDR3 in amino acids: CSTGTGGYWETQYF. DNA of the CDR3: TGCAGCACCGGGACAGGGGGCTACTGGGAGACCCAGTACTTC.

This clonotype was counted between two and nine times. V usage is TRBV28 and J usage is TRBJ1-2; 8 nucleotides match TRBD1. J gave up 4 bases and V 5 bases, and 15 bases lay outside the gene matches. In germline, CDR1 is MDHEN, CDR2 SYDVKM. This CDR3 comprises 17 residues. The CDR3 reads CASSNQDRALLGYGYTF. The CDR3 DNA reads as TGTGCCAGCAGTAACCAGGACAGGGCCCTACTGGGCTATGGCTACACCTTC.